This T cell receptor (beta chain) emerged from a study of T cell responses to AZD1222 COVID-19 vaccine. Study-level background: Second-dose intervals near 4 or 12 weeks were combined. Study findings and constraints: Per reports, nearly half of all spike-specific TCRs target regions that are unmutated in variants. Sampling captured repertoires only after the peak T cell response. The study found Spike-specific TCR breadth and depth rose after two AZD1222 doses.

A note on this clone: The target antigen is unknown.

Germline V gives CDR1 LNHNV, CDR2 YYDKDF (reference sequence). The CDR3 has 15 residues. V lost 0 bases to trimming and J lost 4 bases, with 12 bases between them. Sequenced by immunoSEQ multiplex PCR; TCRdb stores in-frame clones only, minus some. The sample gives some 120,000 clones, approximately 90% of which show up once; more than 6% is in the top ten. The TCR comes from an adult in good health. Sequenced here: peripheral blood, sampled on day 0 of AZD1222 vaccination. The chain couples TRBV15 to TRBJ2-5; D call uncertain. The CDR3 coding sequence is TGTGCCACCAGCAGAGATCCCTCCTCGGGAGAGACCCAGTACTTC. This codes for CATSRDPSSGETQYF.